In this sample, the clone carrying this T cell receptor (beta chain) turned up many times. The data were taken from a study of early T cells in non-severe SARS-CoV-2 infection. The ends were cut back, 0 bases at V and 5 bases at J, with 22 bases in the middle. Germline-derived CDR1 and CDR2 are MGHDK and SYGVNS. The CDR3 totals 18 residues. Separate cDNA molecules each had unique molecular identifiers attached to them. TCRdb re-derived calls from the 5' RACE reads in MiXCR, one entry per CDR3 protein. The table has around 66,000 distinct CDR3 sequences, about 6% seen once. The specimen comprised whole blood, sampled at baseline. V usage is TRBV25-1 and J usage is TRBJ2-5; TRBD1 is a possible D gene (6 bases). This TCR was sampled from an adult who was a healthcare worker with PCR-confirmed SARS-CoV-2 infection or an uninfected control (not recorded which). CDR3 loop: CASSEYRTVGRQVETQYF. The CDR3 region has the DNA TGTGCCAGCAGTGAATATAGGACAGTGGGACGTCAAGTGGAGACCCAGTACTTC.